The rows below give T cell receptor beta chains drawn from one sample of a study of cytomegalovirus exposure and HLA in healthy donors. The protocol was immunoSEQ multiplex PCR, while the TCRdb copy is restricted to in-frame clones and leaves out a portion. This repertoire shows about 140,000 clones, 76% found once; its top ten account for approximately 1.6%. What was sequenced was PBMCs. These receptors came from a woman in her thirties or forties in good health and CMV-seronegative. The CDR3 runs from the conserved cysteine through the conserved F or W. Each record gives: D gene, clone size, J gene, V gene, CDR3 protein, CDR3 DNA. A D gene is named only where the DNA matches it firmly. The size of a clone is reported for some rows only, either as once, few or many, or as a class for expanded clones.

.	.	TRBJ2-1	TRBV27	CASSATGSVQFF	TGTGCCAGCAGTGCGACAGGTTCGGTGCAGTTCTTC
TRBD1	.	TRBJ1-2	TRBV18	CASSPRTPRTGDGYTF	TGTGCCAGCTCACCGCGTACCCCGAGGACAGGGGATGGCTACACCTTC
TRBD1	.	TRBJ1-2	TRBV19	CASSGGSGTANYYGYTF	TGTGCCAGTAGTGGGGGCTCCGGGACAGCAAATTACTATGGCTACACCTTC
.	few	TRBJ1-6	TRBV30	CAWSSFYNSPLHF	TGTGCCTGGAGTTCATTCTATAATTCACCCCTCCACTTT
TRBD1	.	TRBJ2-2	TRBV2	CASSDSGDRGNTGELFF	TGTGCCAGCAGTGATTCGGGGGACAGGGGGAACACCGGGGAGCTGTTTTTT
.	.	TRBJ2-5	TRBV4-2	CASSQEGPTAETQYF	TGTGCCAGCAGCCAAGAGGGTCCGACAGCCGAGACCCAGTACTTC
TRBD1	.	TRBJ1-3	TRBV5-1	CASSFQGESGNTIYF	TGCGCCAGCAGCTTCCAGGGGGAGTCAGGAAACACCATATATTTT
TRBD1	once	TRBJ1-1	TRBV19	CASSPRTGGMNTEAFF	TGTGCCAGTAGTCCCCGGACAGGGGGAATGAACACTGAAGCTTTCTTT
.	few	TRBJ2-3	TRBV15	CATSRLQDTQYF	TGTGCCACCAGCAGGTTACAGGATACGCAGTATTTT
.	.	TRBJ2-1	TRBV27	CASSLRFGGSYNEQFF	TGTGCCAGCAGTCTCCGGTTCGGGGGCTCCTACAATGAGCAGTTCTTC
.	.	TRBJ2-7	TRBV13	CASSDGLVGRQSEQYF	TGTGCCAGCAGCGACGGTTTAGTGGGGAGGCAGTCCGAGCAGTACTTC
TRBD1	.	TRBJ1-2	TRBV27	CASSLGQGDGYTF	TGTGCCAGCAGTTTAGGACAGGGCGATGGCTACACCTTC
TRBD1	once	TRBJ1-1	TRBV5-4	CASSSGAGGTEAFF	TGTGCCAGCAGCTCAGGAGCAGGGGGCACTGAAGCTTTCTTT
TRBD1	.	TRBJ1-2	TRBV6-1	CASSENRGHGYTF	TGTGCCAGCAGTGAAAACAGGGGGCATGGCTACACCTTC
TRBD1	.	TRBJ1-2	TRBV6-1	CASSDPGQGRSYTF	TGTGCCAGCAGTGACCCGGGACAGGGGAGAAGCTACACCTTC
.	once	TRBJ1-2	TRBV6-5	CASSQRQQTNYGYTF	TGTGCCAGCAGCCAGAGACAGCAGACAAACTATGGCTACACCTTC
.	.	TRBJ2-6	TRBV2	CASSEDTFSGANVLTF	TGTGCCAGCAGTGAGGACACATTCTCTGGGGCCAACGTCCTGACTTTC
.	.	TRBJ1-1	TRBV27	CASISGEIPYTERAEAFF	TGTGCCAGCATCTCTGGGGAGATTCCTTACACTGAACGGGCTGAAGCTTTCTTT
TRBD1	once	TRBJ1-5	TRBV6-5	CASSYRTGDQPQHF	TGTGCCAGCAGTTATCGGACAGGGGATCAGCCCCAGCATTTT
.	.	TRBJ1-4	TRBV28	CAITPGADEKLFF	TGTGCCATCACCCCTGGGGCGGATGAAAAACTGTTTTTT
.	.	TRBJ1-3	TRBV11-1	CASSPRIGGFGNTIYF	TGTGCCAGCAGCCCTCGGATCGGGGGTTTTGGAAACACCATATATTTT
TRBD1	few	TRBJ1-4	TRBV4-1	CASSQGGSGTGREKLFF	TGCGCCAGCAGCCAGGGGGGTTCCGGGACAGGCCGGGAAAAACTGTTTTTT
TRBD1	.	TRBJ1-4	TRBV28	CASSPGTATNEKLFF	TGTGCCAGCAGTCCCGGGACAGCAACTAATGAAAAACTGTTTTTT
.	once	TRBJ1-5	TRBV7-9	CASSSQNSNQPQHF	TGTGCCAGCAGCTCACAGAATAGCAATCAGCCCCAGCATTTT
TRBD2	.	TRBJ2-1	TRBV19	CASSEVAGLAGNEQFF	TGTGCCAGTAGTGAAGTAGCGGGACTAGCAGGGAATGAGCAGTTCTTC
.	few	TRBJ1-1	TRBV27	CASSIFPGEAFF	TGTGCCAGCAGCATTTTCCCCGGTGAAGCTTTCTTT
.	.	TRBJ2-7	TRBV7-9	CASSFQAGTTGEQYF	TGTGCCAGCAGCTTTCAGGCCGGGACAACGGGCGAGCAGTACTTC
TRBD2	.	TRBJ2-1	TRBV7-8	CASSPRAGTYNEQFF	TGTGCCAGCAGCCCCAGAGCGGGAACCTACAATGAGCAGTTCTTC
TRBD2	.	TRBJ2-7	TRBV14	CASSQSRTSGSREQYF	TGTGCCAGCAGCCAAAGCCGGACTAGCGGGAGTCGGGAGCAGTACTTC
.	few	TRBJ1-2	TRBV11-2	CASSSSEGGGYTF	TGTGCCAGCAGCTCCTCGGAGGGAGGTGGCTACACCTTC
TRBD1	few	TRBJ2-3	TRBV19	CASSIGDSRTDTQYF	TGTGCCAGTAGTATTGGGGACAGTCGTACAGATACGCAGTATTTT
TRBD2	once	TRBJ2-1	TRBV6-4	CASSEGTSGGYNEQFF	TGTGCCAGCAGTGAAGGGACTAGCGGGGGTTACAATGAGCAGTTCTTC
.	.	TRBJ1-5	TRBV29-1	CSAQENSNQPQHF	TGCAGCGCTCAGGAAAATAGCAATCAGCCCCAGCATTTT
.	.	TRBJ2-7	TRBV6-5	CASSYPTFSGSYEQYF	TGTGCCAGCAGTTACCCGACCTTCTCCGGGTCCTACGAGCAGTACTTC
.	.	TRBJ2-4	TRBV7-2	CASSLTGSGGKNIQYF	TGTGCCAGCAGCTTAACCGGCTCCGGCGGCAAAAACATTCAGTACTTC
.	.	TRBJ1-5	TRBV6-1	CASSDRGTQPQHF	TGTGCCAGCAGTGACAGGGGCACTCAGCCCCAGCATTTT
TRBD2	.	TRBJ2-1	TRBV27	CASSLWGGSYNEQFF	TGTGCCAGCAGTTTGTGGGGGGGCTCCTACAATGAGCAGTTCTTC
TRBD2	.	TRBJ2-3	TRBV15	CATSPRRGVTDTQYF	TGTGCCACCAGCCCCCGTCGGGGGGTCACAGATACGCAGTATTTT
TRBD1	.	TRBJ2-3	TRBV19	CASSMTGQVADTQYF	TGTGCCAGTAGTATGACTGGACAGGTCGCAGATACGCAGTATTTT
TRBD1	few	TRBJ1-5	TRBV5-1	CASSLGQGHQPQHF	TGCGCCAGCAGCTTGGGACAGGGGCATCAGCCCCAGCATTTT
TRBD1	.	TRBJ2-7	TRBV18	CASSPPGQSSYEQYF	TGTGCCAGCTCACCTCCGGGACAGTCCTCCTACGAGCAGTACTTC
.	.	TRBJ1-4	TRBV21-1	CASSKAWRTSRDRGCIATNEKLFF	TGTGCCAGCAGCAAAGCCTGGAGAACCTCGAGGGACAGGGGATGTATTGCAACTAATGAAAAACTGTTTTTT
.	.	TRBJ1-5	TRBV6-1	CASSEEGQGQPQHF	TGTGCCAGCAGTGAAGAGGGGCAGGGTCAGCCCCAGCATTTT
TRBD1	once	TRBJ2-2	TRBV5-1	CASSSTGQGMMNTGELFF	TGCGCCAGCAGTTCAACTGGACAGGGGATGATGAACACCGGGGAGCTGTTTTTT
.	.	TRBJ1-1	TRBV28	CASSQTGQGNTEAFF	TGTGCCAGCAGTCAAACCGGGCAGGGAAACACTGAAGCTTTCTTT
.	.	TRBJ1-2	TRBV19	CASSIRPGDGYTF	TGTGCCAGTAGTATCAGGCCCGGGGATGGCTACACCTTC
TRBD1	once	TRBJ1-5	TRBV2	CASSEAIQGAGQPQHF	TGTGCCAGCAGTGAAGCGATACAGGGGGCAGGGCAGCCCCAGCATTTT
.	.	TRBJ2-1	TRBV6-6	CASSYSPLAAHEQFF	TGTGCCAGCAGTTACTCTCCTTTGGCTGCTCATGAGCAGTTCTTC
TRBD1	.	TRBJ1-2	TRBV10-3	CAISATGEYGYTF	TGTGCCATCAGCGCCACAGGGGAGTATGGCTACACCTTC
.	once	TRBJ2-5	TRBV7-9	CASSLTSAETQYF	TGTGCCAGCAGCTTAACGAGTGCAGAGACCCAGTACTTC
.	.	TRBJ2-5	TRBV5-1	CASSLALASAETQYF	TGCGCCAGCAGCTTGGCCTTGGCTAGCGCAGAGACCCAGTACTTC
TRBD2	.	TRBJ2-7	TRBV5-1	CASSTGPSGGEQYF	TGCGCCAGCAGCACGGGACCGAGCGGGGGGGAGCAGTACTTC
.	.	TRBJ2-1	TRBV27	CTTWGDPYNEQFF	TGTACTACGTGGGGGGATCCTTACAATGAGCAGTTCTTC